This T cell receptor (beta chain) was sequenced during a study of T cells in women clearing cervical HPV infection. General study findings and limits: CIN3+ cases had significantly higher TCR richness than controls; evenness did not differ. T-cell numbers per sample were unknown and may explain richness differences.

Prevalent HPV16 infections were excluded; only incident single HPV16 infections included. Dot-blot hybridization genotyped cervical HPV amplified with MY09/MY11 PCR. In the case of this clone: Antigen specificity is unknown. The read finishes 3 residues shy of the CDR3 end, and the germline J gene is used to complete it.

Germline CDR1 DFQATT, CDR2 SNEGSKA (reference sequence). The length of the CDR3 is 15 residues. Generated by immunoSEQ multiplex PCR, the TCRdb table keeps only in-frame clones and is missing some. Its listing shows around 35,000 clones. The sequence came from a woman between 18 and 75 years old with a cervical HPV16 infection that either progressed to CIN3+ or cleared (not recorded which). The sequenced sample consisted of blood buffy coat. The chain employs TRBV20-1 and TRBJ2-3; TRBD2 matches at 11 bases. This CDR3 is CSASRASGGFLTQYF. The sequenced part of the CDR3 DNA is TGCAGTGCTAGTAGGGCTAGCGGGGGGTTCCTCACG.